Listed here are 14 T cell receptor beta chains from one sample, sequenced in a study of cytomegalovirus exposure and HLA in healthy donors. The PCR contained 60 Vbeta and 13 Jbeta primers. Sequenced by immunoSEQ multiplex PCR; TCRdb stores in-frame clones only, minus some. Among roughly 73,000 clones listed, roughly 80% were seen once. Sequenced input: PBMCs. These receptor sequences come from a woman aged 45-65 years in good health and CMV-seronegative.

This sequence joins TRBV7-6 and TRBJ2-5; 10 bases agree with TRBD1. The J call may not be correct, given that the DNA end is closer to TRBJ2-7. The CDR3 covers 16 residues. Per germline, CDR1 SGHVS and CDR2 FNYEAQ. DNA for the CDR3: TGTGCCAGCAGCTTAGACTTGGACAGGGGGATGTACGAGCAGTACTTC. Its translation is CASSLDLDRGMYEQYF.

The chain is built from TRBV9 and TRBJ2-1; TRBD2 matches at 13 bases. V dropped 2 bases and J dropped 7; count of bases not matched to a gene: 6. The CDR3 has 16 residues. From germline, CDR1 is SGDLS and CDR2 YYNGEE. CDR3 nucleotide sequence: TGTGCCAGCAGCGTTACTAGCGGGGGGGCCGCAAATGAGCAGTTCTTC. This translates into CASSVTSGGAANEQFF.

V usage is TRBV27 and J usage is TRBJ2-5; 9 bases line up with TRBD1. The end of the DNA aligns better with TRBJ2-7, so the J call may be wrong. Per the germline V gene, CDR1 is MNHEY and CDR2 is SMNVEV (reference sequence). This CDR3 comprises 17 residues. DNA for the CDR3: TGTGCCAGCAGTTTGGAAATCGGGACAGGGCTCTCGGGCGAGCAGTACTTC. Translating it yields CASSLEIGTGLSGEQYF.

V is TRBV7-9 and J is TRBJ1-4; D possibly corresponds to TRBD1 (6 bases). Deletions cut 2 bases from V and 2 bases from J, with 12 bases between. Germline V CDR1 and CDR2: SEHNR, FQNEAQ (reference sequence). There are 16 residues in the CDR3. CDR3 residues: CASSLSVRGTNEKLFF. The DNA of the CDR3 is TGTGCCAGCAGCTTATCCGTCAGGGGCACTAATGAAAAACTGTTTTTT.

This clone has a handful of counts. The chain has TRBV7-9 and TRBJ2-7; D is ambiguous. The CDR3 has 14 residues. Per germline, CDR1 SEHNR and CDR2 FQNEAQ (reference sequence). V was shortened by 5 bases and J by 0 bases, with 11 bases between the two germline ends. The CDR3 spells CASSRTGASYEQYF. Here the CDR3 DNA reads TGTGCCAGCAGCCGAACTGGTGCCTCCTACGAGCAGTACTTC. Based on the CDR3 plus reference TRBV7-9 and TRBJ2-7, the full variable domain is DTGVSQNPRHKITKRGQNVTFRCDPISEHNRLYWYRQTLGQGPEFLTYFQNEAQLEKSRLLSDRFSAERPKGSFSTLEIQRTEQGDSAMYLCASSRTGASYEQYFGPGTRLTVT.

This chain connects TRBV7-9 to TRBJ2-5; maybe TRBD2 (6 bases). Trimming stripped 2 bases from V and 6 bases from J, with 16 bases between. Germline V gene lookup returns CDR1 SEHNR and CDR2 FQNEAQ (reference sequence). The length of the CDR3 is 15 residues. The DNA for the CDR3 is TGTGCCAGCAGCTTAAGGGAGGTCGGACACAAGACCCAGTACTTC. It encodes CASSLREVGHKTQYF.

Written as DNA, the CDR3 is TGTGCCAGTAGTATAGGAGATGAGCAGTTCTTC. Translating gives CASSIGDEQFF. The chain has TRBV19 and TRBJ2-1, with no clear D. This CDR3 contains 11 residues. The V end was cut by 1 base, the J end by 8 bases, with 3 bases between. Looked up from germline, CDR1 is LNHDA and CDR2 is SQIVND (reference sequence).

This chain connects TRBV15 to TRBJ1-1; no clear D. The CDR3 runs to 14 residues. The germline gives CDR1 LNHNV, CDR2 YYDKDF (reference sequence). The ends were cut back, 1 base at V and 1 base at J, with 7 bases in the middle. The CDR3 nucleotides are TGTGCCACCAGCAGAGTTGTGGCGAACACTGAAGCTTTCTTT. Its protein product is CATSRVVANTEAFF.

This clone has just a few counts. This chain uses TRBV28 with TRBJ2-6, with D unresolved. CDR3 length: 15 amino acids. Germline V gives CDR1 MDHEN, CDR2 SYDVKM. V was shortened by 6 bases and J by 0 bases, with 9 bases between the two germline ends. CDR3 amino acids: CASSQYSSGANVLTF. In DNA form, the CDR3 reads TGTGCCAGCAGCCAATACAGCTCTGGGGCCAACGTCCTGACTTTC.

The genes are TRBV10-2 and TRBJ2-1; 7 bases are a match to TRBD2. The CDR3 is 16 residues long. After removal of 3 bases from V and 1 base from J, the junction contained 6 bases not matched to a gene. Germline V gene sequence: CDR1 WSHSY, CDR2 SAAADI. CDR3 nucleotide sequence: TGCGCCAGCAGTGATGGAGCGGGATGGTCCTACAATGAGCAGTTCTTC. Encoded protein: CASSDGAGWSYNEQFF.

The CDR3, as DNA: TGCGCCAGCAGCTTCGGCCTGGACAGGGGGAACAATGAGCAGTTCTTC. As protein: CASSFGLDRGNNEQFF. The chain carries TRBV5-1 and TRBJ2-1, with 10 bases aligning to TRBD1. This CDR3 is built from 16 residues. Losses at the gene ends were 2 bases for V and 5 bases for J; bases not matched to a gene: 7. Germline V lookup: CDR1 SGHRS, CDR2 YFSETQ.

V is TRBV6-6 and J is TRBJ2-7; D is possibly TRBD2 (6 bases). Germline V gene lookup returns CDR1 MNHNY and CDR2 SVGAGI (reference sequence). This CDR3 contains 15 residues. Trimming shortened V by 6 bases and J by 7 bases, and 22 bases separated the two germline ends. CDR3 sequence: CASRSGPQFGGEQYF. The CDR3 DNA reads TGTGCCAGCAGATCCGGGCCACAGTTTGGGGGGGAGCAGTACTTC.

This chain connects TRBV7-6 to TRBJ2-7, with D maybe TRBD1 (5 bases). V gave up 3 bases and J gave up 3 bases, with 9 bases separating them. Germline V lookup: CDR1 SGHVS, CDR2 FNYEAQ. This CDR3 comprises 13 residues. CDR3 nucleotide sequence: TGTGCCAGCAGCTTGGCCGACAGCTACGAGCAGTACTTC. It codes for CASSLADSYEQYF.

The chain links TRBV7-6 to TRBJ2-7; 7 bases line up with TRBD1. CDR3 length: 15 amino acids. V shed 5 bases, J shed 5 bases, and the junction held 12 bases outside the gene matches. CDR1 and CDR2 (germline): SGHVS, FNYEAQ. The CDR3 DNA reads as TGTGCCAGCAGCCCTCCTAAGGGGGCTGTGGACGAGCAGTACTTC. Its protein product is CASSPPKGAVDEQYF.